These T cell receptor beta chains were read from a single sample in a study of blood T cell repertoires in COVID-19. Assay used: immunoSEQ multiplex PCR; TCRdb lists only in-frame clones, some missing. This table has 410,000 or so clones, over 75% appearing once. Source material: peripheral blood. The receptors stem from a woman aged 40-49 years with COVID-19, enrolled during active disease. Both conserved end residues are part of each CDR3. A D gene is named only where the DNA matches it firmly. Some rows mark clone size as missing; the rest say once, few, many or name a class of expanded clone.

CDR3 protein: CASSLASGNYGYTF; CDR3 DNA: TGTGCCAGCAGCTTAGCGTCAGGGAACTATGGCTACACCTTC; clone size: -; D gene: -; V gene: TRBV7-9; J gene: TRBJ1-2
CDR3 protein: CASSITGQNRYEQYF; CDR3 DNA: TGTGCCAGTAGTATAACTGGACAGAATCGCTACGAGCAGTACTTC; clone size: -; D gene: -; V gene: TRBV19; J gene: TRBJ2-7
CDR3 protein: CASWTREGSSYEQYF; CDR3 DNA: TGTGCCAGCTGGACGCGGGAGGGGAGCTCCTACGAGCAGTACTTC; clone size: -; D gene: TRBD2; V gene: TRBV27; J gene: TRBJ2-7
CDR3 protein: CASRQGGNTEAFF; CDR3 DNA: TGTGCCAGCCGACAGGGGGGGAACACTGAAGCTTTCTTT; clone size: -; D gene: TRBD1; V gene: TRBV28; J gene: TRBJ1-1
CDR3 protein: CASSQGLVNTGELFF; CDR3 DNA: TGTGCCAGCAGCCAGGGACTAGTAAACACCGGGGAGCTGTTTTTT; clone size: -; D gene: TRBD2; V gene: TRBV3-1/TRBV3-2; J gene: TRBJ2-2
CDR3 protein: CASSATGTYGYTF; CDR3 DNA: TGTGCCAGCAGCGCAACAGGCACCTATGGCTACACCTTC; clone size: once; D gene: -; V gene: TRBV7-3; J gene: TRBJ1-2
CDR3 protein: CASSQTGQPSNQPQHF; CDR3 DNA: TGTGCCAGCAGCCAGACTGGACAGCCCAGCAATCAGCCCCAGCATTTT; clone size: -; D gene: -; V gene: TRBV5-6; J gene: TRBJ1-5
CDR3 protein: CASGGLMNTEAFF; CDR3 DNA: TGTGCTAGTGGGGGGCTAATGAACACTGAAGCTTTCTTT; clone size: -; D gene: -; V gene: TRBV12-5; J gene: TRBJ1-1
CDR3 protein: CASSEASTATNEKLFF; CDR3 DNA: TGTGCCAGCAGTGAAGCTTCGACAGCAACTAATGAAAAACTGTTTTTT; clone size: -; D gene: -; V gene: TRBV6-1; J gene: TRBJ1-4
CDR3 protein: CASSIGFGRASGANVLTF; CDR3 DNA: TGTGCCAGTAGTATCGGGTTCGGGCGGGCCTCTGGGGCCAACGTCCTGACTTTC; clone size: -; D gene: -; V gene: TRBV19; J gene: TRBJ2-6
CDR3 protein: CASSYLQGDGYTF; CDR3 DNA: TGTGCCAGCAGTTACCTACAGGGCGACGGCTACACCTTC; clone size: -; D gene: -; V gene: TRBV6-5; J gene: TRBJ1-2
CDR3 protein: CASSLRTAPYSYEQYF; CDR3 DNA: TGTGCCAGCAGCCTCCGGACAGCACCCTACTCCTACGAGCAGTACTTC; clone size: -; D gene: -; V gene: TRBV7-6; J gene: TRBJ2-7
CDR3 protein: CAWMGTSGAFYEQYF; CDR3 DNA: TGTGCCTGGATGGGGACTAGCGGGGCGTTCTACGAGCAGTACTTC; clone size: -; D gene: TRBD2; V gene: TRBV30; J gene: TRBJ2-7
CDR3 protein: CASGRTGVFTEAFF; CDR3 DNA: TGTGCCAGCGGCCGGACAGGGGTCTTCACTGAAGCTTTCTTT; clone size: few; D gene: TRBD1; V gene: TRBV27; J gene: TRBJ1-1
CDR3 protein: CASSETGVYGYTF; CDR3 DNA: TGTGCCAGCAGTGAGACAGGGGTCTATGGCTACACCTTC; clone size: -; D gene: TRBD1; V gene: TRBV6-1; J gene: TRBJ1-2
CDR3 protein: CASSLGLAGFGELFF; CDR3 DNA: TGTGCCAGCAGCTTAGGACTAGCGGGCTTCGGGGAGCTGTTTTTT; clone size: once; D gene: TRBD2; V gene: TRBV7-2; J gene: TRBJ2-2
CDR3 protein: CASSLEYESEAFF; CDR3 DNA: TGTGCCAGCAGCTTAGAGTACGAGTCTGAAGCTTTCTTT; clone size: -; D gene: -; V gene: TRBV7-9; J gene: TRBJ1-1
CDR3 protein: CASSWYRERDTEAFF; CDR3 DNA: TGCGCCAGCAGCTGGTACAGGGAGAGGGACACTGAAGCTTTCTTT; clone size: -; D gene: -; V gene: TRBV5-1; J gene: TRBJ1-1
CDR3 protein: CSASGRVEAFF; CDR3 DNA: TGCAGTGCTAGTGGGAGGGTTGAAGCTTTCTTT; clone size: -; D gene: -; V gene: TRBV20-1; J gene: TRBJ1-1
CDR3 protein: CASSLGSGNTEAFF; CDR3 DNA: TGTGCCAGCAGCTTAGGATCAGGGAACACTGAAGCTTTCTTT; clone size: -; D gene: -; V gene: TRBV7-2; J gene: TRBJ1-1
CDR3 protein: CASSLVLAGGPLRRQFF; CDR3 DNA: TGCGCCAGCAGCTTGGTACTAGCGGGGGGTCCCCTCCGAAGGCAGTTCTTC; clone size: -; D gene: TRBD2; V gene: TRBV5-1; J gene: TRBJ2-1
CDR3 protein: CASSLRQITGTQYF; CDR3 DNA: TGTGCCAGCAGCTTACGACAAATCACCGGGACCCAGTACTTC; clone size: -; D gene: -; V gene: TRBV11-2; J gene: TRBJ2-5
CDR3 protein: CASSVRTGWSDTQYF; CDR3 DNA: TGTGCCAGCAGCGTGAGGACAGGGTGGTCAGATACGCAGTATTTT; clone size: -; D gene: TRBD1; V gene: TRBV9; J gene: TRBJ2-3
CDR3 protein: CASSYTLAGGFQEEGETQYF; CDR3 DNA: TGTGCCAGCAGTTATACACTAGCGGGCGGGTTCCAGGAGGAAGGAGAGACCCAGTACTTC; clone size: -; D gene: TRBD2; V gene: TRBV6-2/TRBV6-3; J gene: TRBJ2-5
CDR3 protein: CASSWGTGGNEKLFF; CDR3 DNA: TGTGCCAGCAGCTGGGGGACAGGCGGGAATGAAAAACTGTTTTTT; clone size: -; D gene: TRBD1; V gene: TRBV5-4; J gene: TRBJ1-4
CDR3 protein: CASSWQGLANEKLFF; CDR3 DNA: TGCGCCAGCAGCTGGCAGGGGCTAGCTAATGAAAAACTGTTTTTT; clone size: -; D gene: -; V gene: TRBV5-1; J gene: TRBJ1-4
CDR3 protein: CASSFGGSGNTIYF; CDR3 DNA: TGTGCCAGCAGCTTCGGAGGTTCTGGAAACACCATATATTTT; clone size: -; D gene: -; V gene: TRBV7-2; J gene: TRBJ1-3
CDR3 protein: CASSLELAATNEKLFF; CDR3 DNA: TGCGCCAGCAGCTTGGAGTTAGCGGCAACTAATGAAAAACTGTTTTTT; clone size: -; D gene: -; V gene: TRBV5-1; J gene: TRBJ1-4
CDR3 protein: CAWSEGGPSYNEQFF; CDR3 DNA: TGTGCCTGGAGTGAGGGGGGGCCTTCCTACAATGAGCAGTTCTTC; clone size: -; D gene: -; V gene: TRBV30; J gene: TRBJ2-1
CDR3 protein: CASSQKIRLAGFTDTQYF; CDR3 DNA: TGTGCCAGCAGCCAAAAAATCAGACTAGCGGGGTTCACAGATACGCAGTATTTT; clone size: -; D gene: TRBD2; V gene: TRBV4-2; J gene: TRBJ2-3
CDR3 protein: CASSLTTEGEQYF; CDR3 DNA: TGCGCCAGCAGCCTTACCACGGAGGGCGAGCAGTACTTC; clone size: -; D gene: -; V gene: TRBV4-3; J gene: TRBJ2-7
CDR3 protein: CASGEGLNTEAFF; CDR3 DNA: TGCGCCAGCGGAGAGGGTCTGAACACTGAAGCTTTCTTT; clone size: -; D gene: -; V gene: TRBV5-1; J gene: TRBJ1-1
CDR3 protein: CASNAGAYNEQFF; CDR3 DNA: TGTGCCAGCAACGCGGGAGCATACAATGAGCAGTTCTTC; clone size: -; D gene: TRBD2; V gene: TRBV28; J gene: TRBJ2-1
CDR3 protein: CASSPGTGGTDTQYF; CDR3 DNA: TGTGCCAGCAGCCCTGGGACAGGGGGGACAGATACGCAGTATTTT; clone size: -; D gene: TRBD1; V gene: TRBV7-2; J gene: TRBJ2-3
CDR3 protein: CASSERGQKKLFF; CDR3 DNA: TGTGCCAGCAGTGAACGGGGACAGAAAAAACTGTTTTTT; clone size: -; D gene: TRBD1; V gene: TRBV2; J gene: TRBJ1-4
CDR3 protein: CASSPQTGLNTEAFF; CDR3 DNA: TGTGCCAGCAGCCCTCAGACAGGACTGAACACTGAAGCTTTCTTT; clone size: -; D gene: -; V gene: TRBV14; J gene: TRBJ1-1
CDR3 protein: CASSYSTGGGAFF; CDR3 DNA: TGTGCCAGCAGTTACTCGACAGGGGGGGGAGCTTTCTTT; clone size: once; D gene: TRBD1; V gene: TRBV6-5; J gene: TRBJ1-1
CDR3 protein: CASSQVTGRNTEAFF; CDR3 DNA: TGTGCCAGCAGCCAAGTGACAGGAAGGAACACTGAAGCTTTCTTT; clone size: -; D gene: -; V gene: TRBV4-2; J gene: TRBJ1-1
CDR3 protein: CASGGVGLLPQHF; CDR3 DNA: TGTGCCAGTGGGGGGGTTGGACTATTGCCCCAGCATTTT; clone size: -; D gene: -; V gene: TRBV12-3/TRBV12-4; J gene: TRBJ1-5
CDR3 protein: CASRFQGVAFF; CDR3 DNA: TGTGCCAGCAGGTTTCAGGGGGTGGCTTTCTTT; clone size: -; D gene: TRBD1; V gene: TRBV28; J gene: TRBJ1-1
CDR3 protein: CASSQGPGNTIYF; CDR3 DNA: TGCGCCAGCAGCCAAGGGCCTGGAAACACCATATATTTT; clone size: -; D gene: -; V gene: TRBV4-1; J gene: TRBJ1-3
CDR3 protein: CAWSPGTGTDTQYF; CDR3 DNA: TGTGCCTGGAGTCCTGGGACAGGCACAGATACGCAGTATTTT; clone size: -; D gene: TRBD1; V gene: TRBV30; J gene: TRBJ2-3
CDR3 protein: CASSLGTGPDTQYF; CDR3 DNA: TGTGCCAGCAGCTTAGGGACAGGGCCAGATACGCAGTATTTT; clone size: -; D gene: TRBD1; V gene: TRBV7-3; J gene: TRBJ2-3
CDR3 protein: CASSSRGGPHLNEQFF; CDR3 DNA: TGTGCCAGCAGCTCTAGGGGGGGGCCTCACTTGAATGAGCAGTTCTTC; clone size: -; D gene: -; V gene: TRBV11-2; J gene: TRBJ2-1
CDR3 protein: CASRFNSNEQFF; CDR3 DNA: TGTGCCAGCAGGTTTAACAGCAATGAGCAGTTCTTC; clone size: -; D gene: -; V gene: TRBV28; J gene: TRBJ2-1
CDR3 protein: CASSASGGAYEQYF; CDR3 DNA: TGCGCCAGCAGCGCATCGGGGGGGGCCTACGAGCAGTACTTC; clone size: -; D gene: TRBD2; V gene: TRBV5-1; J gene: TRBJ2-7
CDR3 protein: CASSKTGTQETQYF; CDR3 DNA: TGTGCCAGCAGCAAAACAGGGACCCAAGAGACCCAGTACTTC; clone size: -; D gene: -; V gene: TRBV9; J gene: TRBJ2-5
CDR3 protein: CATSGGVLSGANVLTF; CDR3 DNA: TGTGCCACCAGTGGGGGGGTACTCTCTGGGGCCAACGTCCTGACTTTC; clone size: -; D gene: -; V gene: TRBV24-1; J gene: TRBJ2-6
CDR3 protein: CSASGRGETQYF; CDR3 DNA: TGCAGTGCTAGTGGGAGGGGAGAGACCCAGTACTTC; clone size: -; D gene: TRBD2; V gene: TRBV20-1; J gene: TRBJ2-5
CDR3 protein: CASSEEAGEGYGYTF; CDR3 DNA: TGTGCCAGCAGTGAAGAAGCAGGGGAGGGCTATGGCTACACCTTC; clone size: -; D gene: -; V gene: TRBV2; J gene: TRBJ1-2
CDR3 protein: CASSVVELRTDTQYF; CDR3 DNA: TGTGCCAGCAGCGTAGTGGAGCTACGCACAGATACGCAGTATTTT; clone size: -; D gene: -; V gene: TRBV9; J gene: TRBJ2-3
CDR3 protein: CASGASQGNTIYF; CDR3 DNA: TGTGCCAGCGGGGCCTCGCAGGGAAACACCATATATTTT; clone size: -; D gene: -; V gene: TRBV9; J gene: TRBJ1-3
CDR3 protein: CASSLGRGGLDEQYF; CDR3 DNA: TGTGCCAGCAGCCTGGGGCGGGGCGGGTTAGACGAGCAGTACTTC; clone size: -; D gene: -; V gene: TRBV5-4; J gene: TRBJ2-7
CDR3 protein: CASSVDRAIEKLFF; CDR3 DNA: TGCGCCAGCAGCGTGGACAGGGCAATAGAAAAACTGTTTTTT; clone size: -; D gene: TRBD1; V gene: TRBV5-1; J gene: TRBJ1-4
CDR3 protein: CASSLGTGVRLNEQFF; CDR3 DNA: TGTGCCAGCAGCCTCGGGACAGGGGTTCGATTAAATGAGCAGTTCTTC; clone size: -; D gene: TRBD1; V gene: TRBV7-2; J gene: TRBJ2-1
CDR3 protein: CASSIGPSQAFF; CDR3 DNA: TGTGCCAGTAGTATAGGCCCTTCGCAGGCTTTCTTT; clone size: -; D gene: -; V gene: TRBV19; J gene: TRBJ1-1
CDR3 protein: CASSQGYRGDYEQYF; CDR3 DNA: TGCGCCAGCAGCCAAGGATACAGGGGGGACTACGAGCAGTACTTC; clone size: -; D gene: TRBD1; V gene: TRBV4-3; J gene: TRBJ2-7